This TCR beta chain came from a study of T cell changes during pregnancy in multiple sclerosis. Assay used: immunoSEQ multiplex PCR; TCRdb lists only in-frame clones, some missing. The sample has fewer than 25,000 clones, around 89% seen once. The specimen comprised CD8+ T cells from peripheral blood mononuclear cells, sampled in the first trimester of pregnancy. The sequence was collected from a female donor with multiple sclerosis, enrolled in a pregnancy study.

CDR3 in amino acids: CASTSGGSYNEQFF. The DNA of the CDR3 is TGTGCCAGCACCTCCGGGGGGAGCTACAATGAGCAGTTCTTC. V gene TRBV11-2 combines with J gene TRBJ2-1; 7 bases agree with TRBD2. In germline, CDR1 is SGHAT, CDR2 FQNNGV. This CDR3 spans 14 amino acids. Trimming at V came to 7 bases and at J to 3 bases, leaving 6 bases not matched to a gene.